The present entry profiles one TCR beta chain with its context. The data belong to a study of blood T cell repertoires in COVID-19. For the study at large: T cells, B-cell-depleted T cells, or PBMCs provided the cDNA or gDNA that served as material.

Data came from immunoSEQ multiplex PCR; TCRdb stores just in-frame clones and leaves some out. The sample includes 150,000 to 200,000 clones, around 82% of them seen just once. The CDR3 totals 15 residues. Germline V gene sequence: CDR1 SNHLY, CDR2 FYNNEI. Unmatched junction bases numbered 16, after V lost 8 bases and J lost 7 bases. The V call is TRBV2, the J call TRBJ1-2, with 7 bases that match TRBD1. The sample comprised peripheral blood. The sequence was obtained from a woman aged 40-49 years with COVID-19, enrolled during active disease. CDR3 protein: CASLDRDSLRVGYTF. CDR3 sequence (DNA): TGTGCCAGCCTGGACCGGGACAGCCTAAGGGTTGGCTACACCTTC.